The rows below give T cell receptor beta chains drawn from one sample of a study of cytomegalovirus exposure and HLA in healthy donors. The protocol was immunoSEQ multiplex PCR, while the TCRdb copy is restricted to in-frame clones and leaves out a portion. The sample lists about 140,000 clones, less than 85% occurring once. Sequenced: PBMCs. All receptors come from a woman in her forties or fifties in good health and CMV-seropositive. CDR3s include the opening cysteine and the closing phenylalanine or tryptophan. The D gene is left open where the match is weak. Size values are once, few and many counts, or a class for expanded clones, and some rows have none.

TRBJ2-7 | NA | few | TRBV27 | CASSLLLDSYEQYF | TGTGCCAGCAGTCTCCTATTGGACAGCTACGAGCAGTACTTC
TRBJ2-7 | NA | NA | TRBV2 | CASRREFASGYEQYF | TGTGCCAGCAGGAGGGAGTTTGCCAGCGGCTACGAGCAGTACTTC
TRBJ1-2 | TRBD1 | NA | TRBV7-2 | CASSLDRGYGYTF | TGTGCCAGCAGCTTGGACAGGGGGTATGGCTACACCTTC
TRBJ1-6 | NA | NA | TRBV28 | CASSFRQIWANSPLHF | TGTGCCAGCAGTTTCCGGCAGATATGGGCAAATTCACCCCTCCACTTT
TRBJ1-1 | TRBD1 | NA | TRBV28 | CASSLRDRGFVSFPTEAFF | TGTGCCAGCAGTTTAAGGGACAGGGGTTTCGTAAGTTTTCCGACTGAAGCTTTCTTT
TRBJ2-5 | TRBD1 | NA | TRBV14 | CASSWDRGETQYF | TGTGCCAGCAGCTGGGACAGGGGGGAGACCCAGTACTTC
TRBJ2-2 | TRBD1 | NA | TRBV19 | CASSEDRGLAGELFF | TGTGCCAGTAGTGAAGACAGGGGGTTGGCCGGGGAGCTGTTTTTT
TRBJ2-7 | NA | NA | TRBV28 | CAGQSGQSYEQYF | TGTGCCGGTCAGTCGGGACAATCCTACGAGCAGTACTTC
TRBJ2-7 | NA | NA | TRBV6-5 | CASSQRGSYEQYF | TGTGCCAGCAGCCAGCGCGGTTCCTACGAGCAGTACTTC
TRBJ2-1 | TRBD1 | NA | TRBV19 | CASLRGQPYNEQFF | TGTGCCAGTCTCAGGGGGCAACCCTACAATGAGCAGTTCTTC
TRBJ2-2 | NA | NA | TRBV4-2 | CASSQEGLGNTGELFF | TGTGCCAGCAGCCAAGAGGGGCTAGGGAACACCGGGGAGCTGTTTTTT
TRBJ2-7 | NA | NA | TRBV5-1 | CASSLGSPGISEQYF | TGCGCCAGCAGCTTGGGTTCTCCGGGGATATCGGAGCAGTACTTC
TRBJ2-3 | NA | NA | TRBV4-1 | CASSQEELTDTQYF | TGCGCCAGCAGCCAAGAGGAGTTGACAGATACGCAGTATTTT
TRBJ2-1 | TRBD2 | NA | TRBV7-9 | CASSFGTRGGEQFF | TGTGCCAGCAGCTTCGGGACTAGGGGGGGTGAGCAGTTCTTC
TRBJ1-1 | NA | NA | TRBV2 | CASSVDTGKGTEAFF | TGTGCCAGCAGCGTAGATACAGGGAAAGGCACTGAAGCTTTCTTT
TRBJ2-1 | NA | NA | TRBV7-6 | CASSLVQVLARAGDEQFF | TGTGCCAGCAGCTTAGTTCAAGTTCTAGCGCGGGCTGGGGATGAGCAGTTCTTC
TRBJ2-3 | NA | NA | TRBV6-4 | CASSDQGLASYTQYF | TGTGCCAGCAGTGACCAGGGACTCGCCTCCTATACGCAGTATTTT
TRBJ2-1 | TRBD2 | few | TRBV5-6 | CASSPEGPSGGLYNEQFF | TGTGCCAGCAGCCCCGAGGGGCCTAGCGGGGGGCTATACAATGAGCAGTTCTTC
TRBJ1-1 | NA | few | TRBV13 | CASSLTQNTEAFF | TGTGCCAGCAGCTTAACACAGAACACTGAAGCTTTCTTT
TRBJ2-5 | NA | NA | TRBV25-1 | CASRPGQETQYF | TGTGCCAGCAGGCCCGGGCAAGAGACCCAGTACTTC
TRBJ2-5 | TRBD2 | NA | TRBV7-2 | CASSLRGTSKETQYF | TGTGCCAGCAGCTTACGGGGGACTAGTAAAGAGACCCAGTACTTC
TRBJ1-6 | TRBD1 | NA | TRBV9 | CASSARGDSEGFNSPLHF | TGTGCCAGCAGCGCCCGAGGGGACAGTGAGGGCTTTAATTCACCCCTCCACTTT
TRBJ1-1 | NA | NA | TRBV7-3 | CASSLGGGGNTEAFF | TGTGCCAGCAGCTTAGGGGGCGGAGGGAACACTGAAGCTTTCTTT
TRBJ2-5 | NA | NA | TRBV19 | CASKGSGDQETQYF | TGTGCCAGCAAAGGGTCGGGGGACCAAGAGACCCAGTACTTC
TRBJ2-7 | NA | NA | TRBV30 | CAWGGAGYEQYF | TGTGCCTGGGGTGGGGCCGGCTACGAGCAGTACTTC
TRBJ2-5 | NA | few | TRBV5-4 | CASSGGGGGARETQYF | TGTGCCAGCAGCGGGGGAGGAGGGGGGGCGCGGGAGACCCAGTACTTC
TRBJ1-6 | NA | NA | TRBV21-1 | CASRYRVGESSPLHF | TGTGCCAGCAGGTACAGGGTCGGGGAGAGTTCACCCCTCCACTTT
TRBJ1-6 | NA | NA | TRBV7-9 | CASSLEHGSSYNSPLHF | TGTGCCAGCAGCTTAGAGCACGGGAGCTCCTATAATTCACCCCTCCACTTT
TRBJ1-5 | NA | NA | TRBV28 | CASSPGTQYQPQHF | TGTGCCAGCTCCCCAGGGACACAGTATCAGCCCCAGCATTTT
TRBJ2-3 | TRBD2 | few | TRBV5-1 | CASMSASGGADTQYF | TGCGCCAGCATGTCGGCTAGCGGGGGGGCAGATACGCAGTATTTT
TRBJ2-1 | NA | NA | TRBV4-2 | CASSHRAGESSYNEQFF | TGTGCCAGCAGCCACCGGGCGGGCGAGAGCTCCTACAATGAGCAGTTCTTC
TRBJ2-3 | NA | NA | TRBV6-6 | CASSYRDTQYF | TGTGCCAGCAGTTACCGGGATACGCAGTATTTT
TRBJ1-2 | NA | NA | TRBV9 | CASSTDSTGGGYTF | TGTGCCAGCAGTACGGATTCGACAGGAGGTGGCTACACCTTC
TRBJ2-2 | TRBD2 | NA | TRBV7-3 | CASSKTSGGITGELFF | TGTGCCAGCAGCAAGACTAGCGGGGGCATTACCGGGGAGCTGTTTTTT
TRBJ2-2 | TRBD1 | few | TRBV12-5 | CASGYRGTGASTGELFF | TGTGCTAGTGGTTACCGCGGGACAGGGGCGAGCACCGGGGAGCTGTTTTTT
TRBJ1-4 | NA | NA | TRBV10-3 | CAISESRGPATNEKLFF | TGTGCCATCAGTGAGTCCAGGGGCCCTGCAACTAATGAAAAACTGTTTTTT
TRBJ2-5 | NA | NA | TRBV9 | CASSGLSQETQYF | TGTGCCAGCAGCGGTCTATCCCAAGAGACCCAGTACTTC
TRBJ2-7 | NA | NA | TRBV5-6 | CASSLVGGSFFYEQYF | TGTGCCAGCAGCTTGGTTGGTGGTTCATTCTTCTACGAGCAGTACTTC
TRBJ1-1 | NA | NA | TRBV7-6 | CASSPVVNTEAFF | TGTGCCAGCAGCCCAGTTGTGAACACTGAAGCTTTCTTT
TRBJ2-7 | TRBD1 | NA | TRBV7-2 | CASSLLSGTGNSEQYF | TGTGCCAGCAGCTTACTTTCAGGGACAGGCAACTCCGAGCAGTACTTC
TRBJ1-5 | TRBD1 | NA | TRBV9 | CASSPRGTGDQPQHF | TGTGCCAGCAGCCCCCGGGGGACAGGGGATCAGCCCCAGCATTTT
TRBJ2-4 | TRBD1 | NA | TRBV2 | CASIGDRGFGDIQYF | TGTGCCAGCATCGGAGACAGGGGGTTTGGTGACATTCAGTACTTC
TRBJ2-1 | TRBD1 | NA | TRBV2 | CASSRDSRSNEQFF | TGTGCCAGCAGTAGGGACAGCCGATCTAATGAGCAGTTCTTC
TRBJ1-1 | TRBD1 | many | TRBV5-6 | CASIDRTGGTDMNTEAFF | TGTGCCAGCATAGACCGGACAGGGGGGACCGATATGAACACTGAAGCTTTCTTT
TRBJ1-2 | NA | NA | TRBV28 | CASTAPGANYGYTF | TGTGCCAGCACAGCGCCGGGGGCTAACTATGGCTACACCTTC
TRBJ2-7 | TRBD1 | NA | TRBV5-1 | CASSLGDRDEQYF | TGCGCCAGCAGCTTGGGCGACAGGGACGAGCAGTACTTC
TRBJ2-5 | NA | NA | TRBV11-1 | CASSFGDQETQYF | TGTGCCAGCAGCTTCGGGGACCAAGAGACCCAGTACTTC
TRBJ2-7 | TRBD1 | NA | TRBV5-1 | CASSSTGQGGEQYF | TGCGCCAGCAGCTCCACCGGACAGGGGGGGGAGCAGTACTTC
TRBJ2-1 | TRBD1 | NA | TRBV25-1 | CASSSLGQGVYNEQFF | TGTGCCAGCAGCTCGTTGGGACAGGGGGTCTACAATGAGCAGTTCTTC
TRBJ1-1 | TRBD1 | NA | TRBV5-4 | CASSLTGSEAFF | TGTGCCAGCAGCCTGACAGGGTCTGAAGCTTTCTTT
TRBJ1-1 | TRBD1 | few | TRBV6-1 | CASRGQGVAFF | TGTGCCAGCAGGGGACAGGGAGTAGCTTTCTTT
TRBJ2-1 | TRBD1 | NA | TRBV2 | CASSSGQGNPNEQFF | TGTGCCAGCAGCTCGGGACAGGGGAACCCAAATGAGCAGTTCTTC
TRBJ1-3 | NA | few | TRBV30 | CAWAGYGNTIYF | TGTGCCTGGGCGGGATACGGAAACACCATATATTTT
TRBJ1-6 | TRBD1 | NA | TRBV7-8 | CASRGAGTGVYNSPLHF | TGTGCCAGCCGCGGGGCGGGGACAGGGGTGTATAATTCACCCCTCCACTTT
TRBJ1-2 | NA | few | TRBV28 | CASSEYRDGYGYTF | TGTGCCAGCAGTGAATACAGGGATGGCTATGGCTACACCTTC
TRBJ2-7 | NA | NA | TRBV27 | CASRDITYEQYF | TGTGCCAGCAGGGACATAACCTACGAGCAGTACTTC
TRBJ2-4 | NA | NA | TRBV7-6 | CASSPRGIGIQYF | TGTGCCAGCAGCCCAAGGGGGATAGGCATTCAGTACTTC
TRBJ1-2 | TRBD1 | NA | TRBV9 | CASSAIGTVYGYTF | TGTGCCAGCAGCGCTATCGGGACAGTCTATGGCTACACCTTC
TRBJ1-1 | TRBD1 | NA | TRBV27 | CASSHGTANTEAFF | TGTGCCAGCAGTCACGGGACAGCTAACACTGAAGCTTTCTTT
TRBJ1-5 | TRBD1 | NA | TRBV19 | CASSPGQGPYQPQHF | TGTGCCAGTAGCCCGGGACAGGGGCCCTATCAGCCCCAGCATTTT